This T cell receptor beta chain was captured in a study of cytomegalovirus exposure and HLA in healthy donors. Study in general: From about 179 million T cells, an earlier analysis saw 120 million or so unique TCR beta sequences. An early release of data contained roughly 90 million unique TCRs, which came from HLA-typed donors. Notes on the study in general: Association of a missense DCLRE1C variant with TCR beta V- and J-gene trimming was reported in a later analysis.

This CDR3 spans 13 amino acids. Germline V lookup: CDR1 SGHVS, CDR2 FQNEAQ. Germline trimming cut 5 bases from V and 5 bases from J; bases unmatched to any gene: 5. To note about this clone: Its matching antigen is unknown.

The PCR employed 60 Vbeta primers together with 13 Jbeta primers. Sequenced by immunoSEQ multiplex PCR; TCRdb stores in-frame clones only, minus some. Of over 70,000 clones in the sample, around three fifths are singletons; the top ten hold 20% to 25%. Those who donated were healthy bone marrow donors. The V and J genes are TRBV7-8 and TRBJ2-7; TRBD1 agrees at 8 bases. The sequence was collected from a woman aged 45-60 years in good health and CMV-seropositive. Sequenced material: PBMCs. This chain's CDR3 is CASSLMDRDEQYF. The CDR3 coding sequence is TGTGCCAGCAGCCTAATGGACAGGGACGAGCAGTACTTC.